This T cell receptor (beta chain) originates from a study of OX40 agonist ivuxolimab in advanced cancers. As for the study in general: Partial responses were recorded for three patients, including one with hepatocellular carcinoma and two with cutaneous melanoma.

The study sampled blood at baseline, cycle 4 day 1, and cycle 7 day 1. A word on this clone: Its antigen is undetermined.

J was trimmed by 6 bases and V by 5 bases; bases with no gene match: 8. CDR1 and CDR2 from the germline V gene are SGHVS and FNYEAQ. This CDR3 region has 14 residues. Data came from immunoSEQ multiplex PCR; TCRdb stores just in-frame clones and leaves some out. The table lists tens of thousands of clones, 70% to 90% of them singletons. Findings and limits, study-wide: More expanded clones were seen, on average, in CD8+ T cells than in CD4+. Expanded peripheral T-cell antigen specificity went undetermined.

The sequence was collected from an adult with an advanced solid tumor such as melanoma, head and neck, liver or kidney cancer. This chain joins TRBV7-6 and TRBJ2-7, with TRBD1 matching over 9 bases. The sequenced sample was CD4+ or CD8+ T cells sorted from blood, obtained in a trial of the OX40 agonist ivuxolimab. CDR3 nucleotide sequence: TGTGCCAGCAGCCCGTGGACAGGGGAAGCCGAGCAGTACTTC. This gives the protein CASSPWTGEAEQYF.